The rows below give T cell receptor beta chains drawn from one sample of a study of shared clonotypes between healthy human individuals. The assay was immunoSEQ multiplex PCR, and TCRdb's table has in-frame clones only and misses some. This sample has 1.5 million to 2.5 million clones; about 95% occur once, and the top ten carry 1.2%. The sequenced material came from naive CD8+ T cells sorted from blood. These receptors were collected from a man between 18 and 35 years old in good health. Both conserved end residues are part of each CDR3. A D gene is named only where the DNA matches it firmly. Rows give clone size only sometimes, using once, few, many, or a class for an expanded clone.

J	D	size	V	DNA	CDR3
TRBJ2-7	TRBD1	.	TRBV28	TGTGCCAGCAGTTATCTGTCCGGGACAGACTACGAGCAGTACTTC	CASSYLSGTDYEQYF
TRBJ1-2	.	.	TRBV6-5	TGTGCCAGCAGCCCGTCGGATCCCTATGGCTACACCTTC	CASSPSDPYGYTF
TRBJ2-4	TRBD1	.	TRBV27	TGTGCCAGCAGTCCATCGACAGGGGGCATTAAAAACATTCAGTACTTC	CASSPSTGGIKNIQYF
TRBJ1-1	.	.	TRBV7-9	TGTGCCAGCTACGAATCTCCAGGCGGGCTTGCTGAAGCTTTCTTT	CASYESPGGLAEAFF
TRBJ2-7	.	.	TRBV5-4	TGTGCCAGCAGCTGGACGACGGCCGAGCAGTACTTC	CASSWTTAEQYF
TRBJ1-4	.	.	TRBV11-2	TGTGCCAGCAGGGGGGTTTGGGGTGAAAAACTGTTTTTT	CASRGVWGEKLFF
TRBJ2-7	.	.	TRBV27	TGTGCCAGCAGCTATGACAGAACATCCTACGAGCAGTACTTC	CASSYDRTSYEQYF
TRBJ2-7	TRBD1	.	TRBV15	TGTGCCACCAGCGGGACAGGGGCCTACGAGCAGTACTTC	CATSGTGAYEQYF
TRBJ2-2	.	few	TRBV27	TGTGCCAGCAGTTTCTACACCGGGGAGCTGTTTTTT	CASSFYTGELFF
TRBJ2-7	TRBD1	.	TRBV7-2	TGTGCCAGCAGCAGCCCCGGGACAGGGGACGAGCAGTACTTC	CASSSPGTGDEQYF
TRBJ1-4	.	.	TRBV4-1	TGCGCCAGCAGCCCCCGAGGGGCAACTAATGAAAAACTGTTTTTT	CASSPRGATNEKLFF
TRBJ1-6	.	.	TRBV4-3	TGCGCCAGCAGCCAAGACAGGAATTCACCCCTCCACTTT	CASSQDRNSPLHF
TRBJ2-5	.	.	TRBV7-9	TGTGCCAGCAGCTTAGCAGGGATCTGGGAGACCCAGTACTTC	CASSLAGIWETQYF
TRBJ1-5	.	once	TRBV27	TGTGCCAGCAGTTTAGGTGGAGGGGACCGGGAGCCCCAGCATTTT	CASSLGGGDREPQHF
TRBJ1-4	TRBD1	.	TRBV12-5	TGTGCTGGTGTGGTTTGGCCCAGGGGGTTGAGGGAAAAACTGTTTTTT	CAGVVWPRGLREKLFF
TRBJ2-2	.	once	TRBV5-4	TGTGCCAGCAGCTTTCCGGCGGGTGGGGAGCTGTTTTTT	CASSFPAGGELFF
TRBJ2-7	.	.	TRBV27	TGTGCCAGCAGTTTATCGGTCGGGACACCTTACGAGCAGTACTTC	CASSLSVGTPYEQYF
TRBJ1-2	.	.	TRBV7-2	TGTGCCAGCAGTCCCCTTGACAGCGGCTATGGCTACACCTTC	CASSPLDSGYGYTF
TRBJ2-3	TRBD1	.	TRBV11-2	TGTGCCAGCAGCTCCCCCCGGACAGGGGATCCAGATACGCAGTATTTT	CASSSPRTGDPDTQYF
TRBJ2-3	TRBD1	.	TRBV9	TGTGCCAGCAGCGTAGGGGGACAGCCTACAGATACGCAGTATTTT	CASSVGGQPTDTQYF
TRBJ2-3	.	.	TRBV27	TGTGCCAGCAGTATGACGCAGCTGACAGGCAGCACAGATACGCAGTATTTT	CASSMTQLTGSTDTQYF
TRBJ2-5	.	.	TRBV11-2	TGTGCCAGCAGCTTTGTGAACTGGGAGACCCAGTACTTC	CASSFVNWETQYF
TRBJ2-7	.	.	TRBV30	TGTGCCTGGAGTTCCGGCACAGCCCCCGAGCAGTACTTC	CAWSSGTAPEQYF
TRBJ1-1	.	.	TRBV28	TGTGCCAGCAGTTTCCCGGGCGATCTGAACACTGAAGCTTTCTTT	CASSFPGDLNTEAFF
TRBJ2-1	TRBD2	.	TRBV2	TGTGCCAGCAGACCCATAGCGGGAGCATCCTACAATGAGCAGTTCTTC	CASRPIAGASYNEQFF
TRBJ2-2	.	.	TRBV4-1	TGCGCCAGCAGCCATAGCTACTCGAACACCGGGGAGCTGTTTTTT	CASSHSYSNTGELFF
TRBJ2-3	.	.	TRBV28	TGTGCCAGCAGTTTATGGGGTGGGAGCACAGATACGCAGTATTTT	CASSLWGGSTDTQYF
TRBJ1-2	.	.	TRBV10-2	TGCGCCAGCAGTGAGTCTTTGCGGGCCTCCCTTCGGGGCTATGGCTACACCTTC	CASSESLRASLRGYGYTF
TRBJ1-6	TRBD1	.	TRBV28	TGTGCCAGCAGTTTCCTTGGACAGGGAGAATCACCCCTCCACTTT	CASSFLGQGESPLHF
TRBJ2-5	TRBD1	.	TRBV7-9	TGTGCCAGCAGCTTAGAAAAGGGGGCGGAGACCCAGTACTTC	CASSLEKGAETQYF
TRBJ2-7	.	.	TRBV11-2	TGTGCCAGCAGTCTAACAGGGATCGAGCAGTACTTC	CASSLTGIEQYF
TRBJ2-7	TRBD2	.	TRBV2	TGTGCCAGCAGTGGTGGGACTAGCGGCTTCTACGAGCAGTACTTC	CASSGGTSGFYEQYF
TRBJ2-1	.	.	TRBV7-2	TGTGCCAGCAGCCCTACGGGACCGTACAATGAGCAGTTCTTC	CASSPTGPYNEQFF
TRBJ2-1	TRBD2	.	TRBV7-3	TGTGCCAGCAGCCCGATTGCGGGGGAGTACAATGAGCAGTTCTTC	CASSPIAGEYNEQFF
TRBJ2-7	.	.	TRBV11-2	TGTGCCAGCAGCCTCGGACCCCGGTACGAGCAGTACTTC	CASSLGPRYEQYF
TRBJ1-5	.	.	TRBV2	TGTGCCAGCAGTGAAGCCCCCTGGACAGAGTATAGCAATCAGCCCCAGCATTTT	CASSEAPWTEYSNQPQHF
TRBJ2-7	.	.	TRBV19	TGTGCCAGTAGTGGGACGGGCGAGCAGTACTTC	CASSGTGEQYF
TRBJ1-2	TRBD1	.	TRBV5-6	TGTGCCAGCAGCTCAGCCGGGACAGGGGTGCTAGGAGGCTACACCTTC	CASSSAGTGVLGGYTF
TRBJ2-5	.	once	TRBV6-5	TGTGCCAGCAGTCAGATCGGCGGCGAGGAAGAGACCCAGTACTTC	CASSQIGGEEETQYF
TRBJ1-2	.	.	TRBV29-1	TGCAGCGTTGAAGATCTTGGCCCTCCCCTACGCGGTGGCTACACCTTC	CSVEDLGPPLRGGYTF
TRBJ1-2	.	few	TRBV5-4	TGTGCCAGCAGCGATTGGGATGGGGATAAAGGCTATGGCTACACCTTC	CASSDWDGDKGYGYTF
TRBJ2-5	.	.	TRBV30	TGTGCCTGGTCCTCGTTGGGGGAGACCCAGTACTTC	CAWSSLGETQYF
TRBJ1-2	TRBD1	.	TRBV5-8	TGTGCCAGCAGCTTTACAGGGGCTAACTATGGCTACACCTTC	CASSFTGANYGYTF
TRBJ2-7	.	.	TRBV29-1	TGCAGCGTTGTCAGGTGGGGCGAGCAGTACTTC	CSVVRWGEQYF
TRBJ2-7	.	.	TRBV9	TGTGCCAGCAGCGTAGAGGCAGAAGGAGAGCAGTACTTC	CASSVEAEGEQYF
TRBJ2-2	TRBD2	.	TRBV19	TGTGCCAGTAGTATTCGACTTCTGAGACCGGGACTAGCGGGAGACGGAGTCACCGGGGAGCTGTTTTTT	CASSIRLLRPGLAGDGVTGELFF
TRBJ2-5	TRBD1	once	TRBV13	TGTGCCAGCAGCTTACGGGGGACAGGGGAAGGAGAGACCCAGTACTTC	CASSLRGTGEGETQYF
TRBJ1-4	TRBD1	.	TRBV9	TGTGCCAGCAGCGTAGGACAGGGGAATGAAAAACTGTTTTTT	CASSVGQGNEKLFF
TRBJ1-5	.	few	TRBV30	TGTGCCTGGAGTGAGGGGAGCAATCAGCCCCAGCATTTT	CAWSEGSNQPQHF
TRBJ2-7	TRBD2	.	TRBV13	TGTGCCAGCAGCTTAGATGGGACTAGCCAATCCTACGAGCAGTACTTC	CASSLDGTSQSYEQYF